This entry concerns a single T cell receptor beta chain. Its matching antigen is unknown. The assay was immunoSEQ multiplex PCR, and TCRdb's table has in-frame clones only and misses some. The sample lists roughly 76,000 clones, 88% occurring once. This sample is part of a study of T cell responses to AZD1222 COVID-19 vaccine. This CDR3 is 15 amino acids long. The V gene end was trimmed by 2 bases and the J gene end by 8 bases; junction bases not matched to a gene: 9. Germline V gives CDR1 SNHLY, CDR2 FYNNEI. Study-level results: None of the repertoires were sampled until the peak T cell response had passed. The CD4 TCRs associated with vaccination extended across spike and predominated at 160-218 and 743-854. Targets within unmutated variant regions were reportedly found for nearly half of spike-specific TCRs. It was only five to seven AZD1222 recipients who were seropositive at baseline.

This material consisted of peripheral blood, taken on day 0 of AZD1222 vaccination. The gene calls are TRBV2 and TRBJ2-4; 7 nucleotides align to TRBD1. This sequence was found in an adult in good health. CDR3 sequence: CASSERPTGSDIQYF. The CDR3 region has the DNA TGTGCCAGCAGTGAAAGGCCGACAGGGTCAGACATTCAGTACTTC.